This entry lists 16 T cell receptor beta chains sequenced from one sample in a study of tumor and adjacent non-tumor tissue in lung cancer (dated by TCRdb to 2017 to 2018). RNA was isolated from bulk, unsorted tissue, and RNA quality was assessed with a NanoDrop ND-1000 and an Agilent 2100. Libraries were constructed by multiplex PCR. The sequencer listed for this sample is Illumina HiSeq 2500. TCRbeta libraries were built by three rounds of nested PCR using primers (Table S4), following protocols modified from ARM-PCR. In-frame beta chains were kept once TCRdb had trimmed the public reads at Q25 with fastp and called clones with MiXCR. Identical CDR3 protein sequences are pooled into one entry, listed with their most common genes and DNA. This sample holds 76,000 or so distinct CDR3 sequences; 65% to 75% were observed only once. In total, the top ten clones hold roughly 13% of the sample. Sequenced sample: lung tumor tissue. These receptor sequences come from a woman aged 70-85 years with non-small cell lung cancer.

For this clonotype: The junction shows a germline mismatch at one end, possibly a read error. The chain recombines TRBV29-1 with TRBJ2-3; TRBD2 aligns across 7 bases. From germline, CDR1 is SQVTM and CDR2 ANQGSEA. The CDR3 contains 14 residues. CDR3 residues: CGVGASGDDDTHYF. The CDR3 coding sequence is TGCGGCGTTGGTGCTAGCGGAGATGATGATACGCACTATTTT.

In regard to this clonotype: An end of the junction differs from the germline gene, which may be a read error. The chain recombines TRBV12-3 or TRBV12-4 with TRBJ2-7; 8 nucleotides align to TRBD2. The CDR3 length is 15 residues. CDR3 DNA: TGTGCCAGCAGCTCTACCGGGAGGGGAACCTACGAGCAATACTTC. It is translated as CASSSTGRGTYEQYF.

This clonotype was found once. The conserved phenylalanine or tryptophan normally closing the CDR3 is absent here, so this likely arose from a read error. The rearrangement links TRBV14 to TRBJ2-2, with 9 nucleotides matching TRBD2. There are 15 residues in the CDR3. Germline-derived CDR1 and CDR2 are SGHDN and FVKESK. The CDR3 bases are TGTACCAGCAGTCAGAATAGCGGGAGATCCGGGGAGCTGTTTTCT. Protein product: CTSSQNSGRSGELFS.

The rearrangement uses TRBV6-2 or TRBV6-3 and TRBJ2-1; 7 positions agree with TRBD2. The CDR3 spans 16 residues. Germline trimming cut 4 bases from V and 7 bases from J; bases unmatched to any gene: 13. Germline values: CDR1 MNHEY, CDR2 SVGEGT. The CDR3 loop reads CASSSIRTSATNEQFF. CDR3 DNA: TGTGCCAGCAGTTCCATCCGTACTAGCGCGACGAATGAGCAGTTCTTC.

By frequency in the sample, this clonotype is medium-sized. This chain links TRBV29-1 with TRBJ2-3, with D hard to call. This CDR3 has 15 amino acids. V dropped 3 bases and J dropped 2 bases, with 15 bases sitting between them. CDR1 is SQVTM, CDR2 ANQGSEA, per germline. Here the CDR3 reads CSVDWQRSHTDTQYF. The CDR3 bases are TGCAGCGTTGATTGGCAAAGGAGTCACACAGATACGCAGTATTTT.

For this clonotype: Relative to the germline gene, one junction end is altered; a read error may explain this. The V gene is TRBV12-3 or TRBV12-4, the J gene TRBJ2-7; 12 positions agree with TRBD2. CDR3 length equals 17 residues. DNA for the CDR3: TGTGCCAGCAGTTCCATGACTAGCGGGAGTGGGCGTCGCGAGCAGTATTTC. It yields the protein CASSSMTSGSGRREQYF.

This clonotype occurred once. One junction end does not reproduce the germline sequence, and a read error may be involved. The rearrangement uses TRBV12-3 or TRBV12-4 and TRBJ1-1, with a possible D match to TRBD1 (5 bases). CDR3 length equals 15 residues. This CDR3 reads CASSHLRAANSEAFF. The CDR3, as DNA: TGTGCCAGCAGCCACCTCAGGGCCGCGAACTCTGAAGCTTTCTTT.

Of note for this clonotype: One junction end disagrees with the germline gene, perhaps due to a read error. The J gene is TRBJ2-1, the V gene TRBV7-9; 12 bases are shared with TRBD2. CDR1 is SEHNR and CDR2 is FQNEAQ in the germline V gene (reference sequence). The CDR3 contains 17 residues. CDR3 nucleotide sequence: TGTGCCAGCATCAATCTAGCGGGAGGGCCCCTCTACGATGAGCGGTTCTTC. Protein: CASINLAGGPLYDERFF.

As regards this clonotype: This may be a read error: a much more frequent sequence differs by one nucleotide. The CDR3 loop reads CASMLAGDTQYF. CDR3 DNA: TGTGCCAGCATGCTAGCGGGAGATACGCAGTATTTT. V and J are TRBV7-8 and TRBJ2-3, with 8 bases fitting TRBD2. V lost 7 bases and J lost 5; bases outside the gene matches: 2. There are 12 residues in the CDR3. Per the germline V gene, CDR1 is SGHVS and CDR2 is FQNEAQ.

This clonotype showed up just a few times. This could be a read error, since a much larger clone is one nucleotide away. V is TRBV28 and J is TRBJ2-7; D is uncertain. V shed 7 bases and J shed 3 bases, with 13 bases lying between them. Germline assignment: CDR1 MDHEN and CDR2 SYDVKM. The CDR3 loop spans 13 amino acids. As DNA, the CDR3 is TGTGCCAGCACCCTCGACGGAGTCTACGAGCAGTACTTC. As protein: CASTLDGVYEQYF.

This clonotype was observed a few times. This may arise from a read error, as a much more abundant clone is one base away. The rearrangement joins TRBV5-4 to TRBJ1-2; the D is unclear. The CDR3 has 14 amino acids. V lost 4 bases to trimming and J lost 8 bases, with 18 bases between them. Germline CDR1 SGHNT, CDR2 YYREEE (reference sequence). The CDR3 spells CASSLPKEASGYTF. In DNA, the CDR3 is TGTGCCAGCAGCCTACCAAAGGAGGCATCAGGCTACACCTTC.

This chain joins TRBV6-5 and TRBJ1-3, with unresolved D. The CDR3 is 14 residues long. V was clipped by 4 bases and J by 3 bases, with 10 bases between them. CDR1 MNHEY and CDR2 SVGAGI come from the germline V gene. Written as DNA, the CDR3 is TGTGCCAGCAGTTCCACATGGTATGGAAACACCATATATTTT. It codes for CASSSTWYGNTIYF.

The sample holds many counts of this clonotype. This chain connects TRBV28 to TRBJ1-4; D perhaps matches TRBD1 (6 bases). In germline, CDR1 is MDHEN, CDR2 SYDVKM. This CDR3 has 13 residues. V was clipped by 6 bases and J by 8 bases, with 13 bases between them. In DNA form, the CDR3 reads TGTGCCAGCAGGAGGGCCCAGGGGGAAAAACTGTTTTTT. Translating it yields CASRRAQGEKLFF.

Concerning this clonotype: Mismatch with germline at one junction end may stem from a read error. The rearrangement joins TRBV29-1 to TRBJ2-7; D gene ambiguous. The CDR3 is 15 amino acids. CDR1 SQVTM and CDR2 ANQGSEA come from the germline V gene. CDR3 loop: CSVEDHDSPGGEQYF. In DNA form, the CDR3 reads TGCAGCGTTGAAGATCATGATTCGCCGGGTGGCGAGCAGTATTTC.

The sample holds many counts of this clonotype. V usage is TRBV6-6 and J usage is TRBJ2-7; D is tentatively TRBD1 or TRBD2 (5 bases each). With 0 bases removed from V and 2 bases from J, the gap between germline ends came to 11 bases. The V gene's germline CDR1 is MNHNY and CDR2 SVGAGI (reference sequence). The CDR3 length is 15 residues. CDR3 residues: CASSYSGGSTYEQYF. CDR3 sequence (DNA): TGTGCCAGCAGTTACTCTGGGGGATCGACCTACGAGCAGTACTTC.

Regarding this clonotype: The final CDR3 position lacks the conserved phenylalanine or tryptophan, pointing to a likely read error. The chain is built from TRBV14 and TRBJ2-7; 9 nucleotides align to TRBD1. The CDR3 runs to 15 residues. In germline, CDR1 is SGHDN, CDR2 FVKESK. CDR3 nucleotide sequence: TGTGCCAGCAGCCAGACCCCGGGACAGGGCTACAAGCAGTACTCC. This translates into CASSQTPGQGYKQYS.